The subject of this entry is one TCR beta chain. Its specificity is unknown. V lost 1 base, J lost 2 bases, and 8 bases lay in between. CDR1 is SGHRS and CDR2 is YFSETQ in the germline V gene. CDR3 length equals 14 residues. The entry originates in a study of OX40 agonist ivuxolimab in advanced cancers. Turning to the study itself: Of the participants, approximately 44% had some prior anti-PD-1, anti-PD-L1 or anti-CTLA-4 therapy, which was allowed.

The study, taken as a whole, reports: CD8+ T cells were the subset that, on average, had more expanded clones than CD4+.

The table came from immunoSEQ multiplex PCR; TCRdb's copy has only in-frame clones and leaves some out. The sample has tens of thousands of clones, over 75% seen once; the top ten hold more than 0.5%. The sequencing used CD4+ or CD8+ T cells sorted from blood, collected in a trial of the OX40 agonist ivuxolimab. This TCR came from an adult with an advanced solid tumor such as melanoma, head and neck, liver or kidney cancer. The chain carries TRBV5-1 and TRBJ2-3; unclear D gene. CDR3 nucleotides: TGCGCCAGCAGCTTGCTTACCGCCACAGATACGCAGTATTTT. Protein product: CASSLLTATDTQYF.